Listed below are T cell receptor beta chains from one sample, sequenced in a study of cytomegalovirus exposure and HLA in healthy donors. Sequencing was performed with immunoSEQ multiplex PCR; in TCRdb, only in-frame clones are kept and a portion is missing. This table has under 200,000 clones, about 77% appearing once. Specimen: PBMCs. These receptors were collected from a male donor in good health and CMV-seropositive. CDR3s include the opening cysteine and the closing phenylalanine or tryptophan. A D gene is named only where the DNA matches it firmly. Expanded clones get a size class; other rows say once, few or many, or leave the size out.

abundance	len	d_gene	v_gene	j_gene	CDR3aa	CDR3nt
few	15	TRBD2	TRBV6-5	TRBJ2-1	CASSQEAGGYNEQFF	TGTGCCAGCAGTCAGGAGGCGGGGGGTTACAATGAGCAGTTCTTC
.	14	.	TRBV5-1	TRBJ1-4	CASSLGGANEKLFF	TGCGCCAGCAGCTTAGGGGGGGCTAATGAAAAACTGTTTTTT
few	13	.	TRBV6-6	TRBJ1-5	CASSSGGGQPQHF	TGTGCCAGCAGTTCGGGGGGAGGTCAGCCCCAGCATTTT
.	14	TRBD1	TRBV14	TRBJ2-7	CASSQRTGLYEQYF	TGTGCCAGCAGCCAGCGGACAGGGCTGTACGAGCAGTACTTC
.	15	.	TRBV9	TRBJ2-2	CASSVGAQITGELFF	TGTGCCAGCAGCGTAGGGGCTCAGATCACCGGGGAGCTGTTTTTT
.	14	TRBD1	TRBV6-5	TRBJ1-6	CASSPDRGNSPLHF	TGTGCCAGCAGTCCGGACAGGGGTAATTCACCCCTCCACTTT
.	14	TRBD2	TRBV4-1	TRBJ2-3	CASSRERGTDTQYF	TGCGCCAGCAGCCGAGAGCGGGGGACAGATACGCAGTATTTT
.	12	.	TRBV7-9	TRBJ1-2	CASSLEGQPATF	TGTGCCAGCAGCTTAGAAGGACAGCCGGCCACCTTC
.	13	.	TRBV5-4	TRBJ1-2	CASSLEAREDYTF	TGTGCCAGCAGCTTGGAAGCCAGGGAGGACTACACCTTC
.	14	.	TRBV6-6	TRBJ1-1	CASSYGQTNTEAFF	TGTGCCAGCAGTTACGGGCAGACCAACACTGAAGCTTTCTTT
.	13	.	TRBV19	TRBJ1-1	CASSKTGNTEAFF	TGTGCCAGTAGCAAGACAGGGAACACTGAAGCTTTCTTT
few	15	.	TRBV5-1	TRBJ1-1	CASSYVSVSGTEAFF	TGCGCCAGCAGCTATGTCTCGGTTTCGGGAACTGAAGCTTTCTTT
.	12	.	TRBV2	TRBJ2-7	CASTSTGYEQYF	TGTGCCAGCACCTCGACGGGATACGAGCAGTACTTC
once	15	.	TRBV2	TRBJ1-1	CASSGKRGLDTEAFF	TGTGCCAGCAGTGGTAAGCGGGGCTTGGACACTGAAGCTTTCTTT